Listed here is a single TCR beta chain. Its cognate antigen is unknown. Germline CDR1 is MNHNS and CDR2 is SASEGT. Between the trimmed V and J ends, which lost 3 bases and 0 bases, there was a span of 8 bases. The CDR3 totals 14 residues. The data were obtained in a study of cytomegalovirus exposure and HLA in healthy donors. General observations from the study: About 90% or about 30% of the time was how often most TCR beta V segments were productive, according to an earlier analysis. There were some V segments, including TRBV6-2 and TRBV6-3, excluded as indistinguishable. The investigators catalogued 150 to 200 TCR beta chains as cytomegalovirus-associated.

Amplification used 60 Vbeta primers and 13 Jbeta primers. Assay: immunoSEQ multiplex PCR; the TCRdb copy retains only in-frame clones and omits some. The sample has 100,000 to 150,000 clones; approximately 86% are singletons. The chain couples TRBV6-1 to TRBJ1-1; D is unclear. The sequenced sample was PBMCs. The clonotype was recovered from a boy aged 5-17 years in good health and CMV-seronegative. The CDR3, as DNA: TGTGCCAGCAGTGAGCACAAGATGAACACTGAAGCTTTCTTT. The encoded protein is CASSEHKMNTEAFF.